Following are 5 T cell receptor beta chains from one sample sequenced in a study of CD8 T cells in Susac syndrome. Reverse transcription used about 0.45 to 1 ug RNA and random hexamers. TCRdb analysed the immunoSEQ multiplex PCR reads with MiXCR anew, one entry per CDR3 protein. The sample contains under 95,000 distinct CDR3 sequences, 95% of which appear only once. The sample consisted of CD8+ T cells from PBMCs. Receptor source: a human donor with Susac syndrome.

The J gene is TRBJ1-1, the V gene TRBV12-3 or TRBV12-4; D is unresolved. Trimming cost V 10 bases and J 4 bases, with 13 bases left between them. The CDR3 extends over 12 amino acids. CDR3 coding DNA: TGTGCCACCTTAGTAGGAAGCACTGAAGCTTTCTTT. Its protein product is CATLVGSTEAFF.

CDR3 bases: TGTGCCAGCAGCTTGGACGACAGGGTCGGGGAGCTGTTTTTT. Translated: CASSLDDRVGELFF. The chain combines TRBV5-6 with TRBJ2-2; 7 nucleotides line up with TRBD1. Germline CDR1 SGHDT, CDR2 YYEEEE. The CDR3 sequence is 14 residues long. The ends lost 0 bases at V and 7 bases at J; junction bases unmatched: 3. Filled out from reference TRBV5-6 and TRBJ2-2, the complete variable domain reads DAGVTQSPTHLIKTRGQQVTLRCSPKSGHDTVSWYQQALGQGPQFIFQYYEEEERQRGNFPDRFSGHQFPNYSSELNVNALLLGDSALYLCASSLDDRVGELFFGEGSRLTVL.

This chain joins TRBV4-2 and TRBJ2-3; 13 nucleotides line up with TRBD2. Germline assignment: CDR1 LGHNA and CDR2 YNFKEQ. Trimming at V came to 4 bases and at J to 3 bases, leaving 7 bases not matched to a gene. CDR3 length: 17 amino acids. CDR3 region: CASSPLAGGPETDTQYF. CDR3 in DNA: TGTGCCAGCAGCCCACTAGCGGGAGGGCCCGAAACAGATACGCAGTATTTT.

V gene TRBV5-1 combines with J gene TRBJ2-1; D is possibly TRBD2 (5 bases). The CDR3 spans 14 residues. Germline lookup yields CDR1 SGHRS and CDR2 YFSETQ. The V end was cut by 0 bases, the J end by 8 bases, with 12 bases between. CDR3 bases: TGCGCCAGCAGCTTGGAGTCTAGCCCAGATGAGCAGTTCTTC. Translation gives CASSLESSPDEQFF.

This clonotype was recorded only once. The genes are TRBV6-4 and TRBJ1-2, with TRBD1 matching over 10 bases. The CDR3 consists of 18 residues. The V gene's germline CDR1 is MRHNA and CDR2 SNTAGT. V lost 2 bases to trimming and J lost 4 bases; unmatched junction nucleotides: 13. DNA of the CDR3: TGTGCCAGCAGTGACGGACAGGGGGATGACAACCTCCCCTATGGCTACACCTTC. Translating gives CASSDGQGDDNLPYGYTF.